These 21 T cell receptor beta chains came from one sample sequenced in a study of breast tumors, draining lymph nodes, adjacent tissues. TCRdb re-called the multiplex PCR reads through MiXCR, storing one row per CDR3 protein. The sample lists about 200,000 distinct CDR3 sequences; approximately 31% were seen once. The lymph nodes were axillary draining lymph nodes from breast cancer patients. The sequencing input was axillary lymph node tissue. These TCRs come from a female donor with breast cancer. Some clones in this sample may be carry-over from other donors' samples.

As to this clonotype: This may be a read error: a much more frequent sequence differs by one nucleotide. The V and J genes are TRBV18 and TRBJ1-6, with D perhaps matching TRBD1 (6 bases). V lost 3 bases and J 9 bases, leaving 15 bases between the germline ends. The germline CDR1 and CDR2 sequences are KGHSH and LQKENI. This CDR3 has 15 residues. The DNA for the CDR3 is TGTGCCAGCTCACCCGACAGGCTTAATAGTTCACCCCTCCACTTT. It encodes CASSPDRLNSSPLHF.

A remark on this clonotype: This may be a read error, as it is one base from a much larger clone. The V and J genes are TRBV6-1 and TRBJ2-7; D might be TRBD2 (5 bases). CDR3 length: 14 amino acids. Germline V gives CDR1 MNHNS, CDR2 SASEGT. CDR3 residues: CASSGGSAAYEQCF. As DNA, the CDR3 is TGTGCCAGCAGTGGGGGTAGCGCAGCCTACGAGCAGTGCTTC.

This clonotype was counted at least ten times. CDR3 sequence: CATSREPAGGYYEQYF. CDR3 in DNA: TGTGCCACCAGCAGAGAACCAGCGGGAGGTTACTACGAGCAGTACTTC. The gene calls are TRBV15 and TRBJ2-7; TRBD2 matches at 9 bases. From germline, CDR1 is LNHNV and CDR2 YYDKDF (reference sequence). The CDR3 runs to 16 residues. The ends lost 0 bases at V and 3 bases at J; junction bases unmatched: 6.

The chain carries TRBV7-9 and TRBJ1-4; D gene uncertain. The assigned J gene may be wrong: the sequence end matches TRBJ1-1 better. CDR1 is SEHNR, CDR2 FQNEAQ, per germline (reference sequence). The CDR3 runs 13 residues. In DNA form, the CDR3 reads TGTGCCAGCGGCAATCGGGAGCCTGAGAGGGCTTTCTTT. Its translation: CASGNREPERAFF.

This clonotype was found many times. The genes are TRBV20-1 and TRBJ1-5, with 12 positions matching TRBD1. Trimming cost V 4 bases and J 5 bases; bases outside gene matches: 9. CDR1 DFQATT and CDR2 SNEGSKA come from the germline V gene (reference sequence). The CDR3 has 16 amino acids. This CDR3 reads CSAISPRDRGHQPQHF. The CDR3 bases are TGCAGTGCTATAAGCCCCCGGGACAGGGGGCATCAGCCCCAGCATTTT.

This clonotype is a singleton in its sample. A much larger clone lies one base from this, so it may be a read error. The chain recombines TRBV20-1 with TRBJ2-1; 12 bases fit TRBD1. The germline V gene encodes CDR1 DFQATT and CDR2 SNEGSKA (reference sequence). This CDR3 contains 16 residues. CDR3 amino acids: CSARRHRDRGRNGQFF. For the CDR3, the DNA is TGCAGTGCTAGGAGGCACCGGGACAGGGGGCGGAATGGGCAGTTCTTC.

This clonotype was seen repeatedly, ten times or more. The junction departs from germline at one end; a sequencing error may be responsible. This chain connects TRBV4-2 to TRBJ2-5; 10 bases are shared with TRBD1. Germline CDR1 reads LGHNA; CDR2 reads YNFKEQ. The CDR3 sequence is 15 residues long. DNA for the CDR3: TGTGCCAGCAGTCAAGGGACAGGGGATGGGGAGACCCAGTACTTC. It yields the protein CASSQGTGDGETQYF.

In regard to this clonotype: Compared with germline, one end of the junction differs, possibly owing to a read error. CDR3 amino acids: CRRGDPQSAPAF. CDR3 nucleotide sequence: TGCAGGCGGGGGGACCCTCAATCAGCCCCAGCATTT. The rearrangement joins TRBV20-1 to TRBJ1-5; possibly TRBD1 for D (5 bases). CDR3 length: 12 amino acids. The V gene's germline CDR1 is DFQATT and CDR2 SNEGSKA (reference sequence).

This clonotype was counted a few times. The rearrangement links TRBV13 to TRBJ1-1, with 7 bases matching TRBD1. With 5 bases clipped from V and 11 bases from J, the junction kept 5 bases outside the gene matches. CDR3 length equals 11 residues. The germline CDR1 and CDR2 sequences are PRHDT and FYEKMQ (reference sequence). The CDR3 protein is CASSLTGAAFF. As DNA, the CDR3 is TGTGCCAGCAGCCTCACAGGGGCGGCTTTCTTT.

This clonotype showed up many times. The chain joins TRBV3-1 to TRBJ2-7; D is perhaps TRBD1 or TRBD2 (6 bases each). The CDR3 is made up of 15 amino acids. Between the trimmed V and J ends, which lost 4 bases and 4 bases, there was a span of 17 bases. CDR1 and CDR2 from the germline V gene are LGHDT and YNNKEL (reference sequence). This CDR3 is CASSRGEGGTYEQYF. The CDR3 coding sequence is TGTGCCAGCAGCCGAGGAGAGGGGGGAACTTACGAGCAGTACTTC.

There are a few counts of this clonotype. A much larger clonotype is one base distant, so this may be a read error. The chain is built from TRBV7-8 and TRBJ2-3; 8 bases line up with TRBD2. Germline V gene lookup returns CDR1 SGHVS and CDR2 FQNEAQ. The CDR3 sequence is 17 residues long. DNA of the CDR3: TGTGCCAGCAGCTTACCACGCTTAGCGGGACCCACAGATCCGCAGTATTTT. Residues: CASSLPRLAGPTDPQYF.

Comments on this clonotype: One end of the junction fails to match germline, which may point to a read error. CDR3 protein: CASSKTVNTEAFF. The CDR3 DNA sequence: TGTGCTAGCAGCAAGACAGTGAACACTGAAGCTTTCTTT. J is TRBJ1-1 and V is TRBV7-7; D may be TRBD1 (5 bases). The CDR3 totals 13 residues. The V gene's germline CDR1 is SSHAT and CDR2 FNYEAQ (reference sequence).

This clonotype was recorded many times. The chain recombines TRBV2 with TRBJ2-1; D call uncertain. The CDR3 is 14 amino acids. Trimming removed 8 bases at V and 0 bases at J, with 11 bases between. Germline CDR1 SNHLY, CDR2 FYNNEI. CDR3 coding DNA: TGTGCCAGCGCCCCGCTCAGCTCCTACAATGAGCAGTTCTTC. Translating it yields CASAPLSSYNEQFF.

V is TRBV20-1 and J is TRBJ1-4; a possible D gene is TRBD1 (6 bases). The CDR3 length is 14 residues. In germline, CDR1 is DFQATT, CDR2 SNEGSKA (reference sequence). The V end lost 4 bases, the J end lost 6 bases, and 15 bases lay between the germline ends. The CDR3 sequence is CSAKEGDRYEKLFF. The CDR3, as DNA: TGCAGTGCTAAAGAGGGGGATCGGTATGAAAAACTGTTTTTT.

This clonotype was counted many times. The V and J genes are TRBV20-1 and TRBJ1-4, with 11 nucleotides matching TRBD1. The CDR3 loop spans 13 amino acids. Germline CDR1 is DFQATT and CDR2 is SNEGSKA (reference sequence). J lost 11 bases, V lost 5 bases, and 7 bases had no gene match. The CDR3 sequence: CSAPGTGGDKLFF. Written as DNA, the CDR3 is TGCAGTGCTCCCGGGACAGGGGGGGATAAACTGTTTTTT.

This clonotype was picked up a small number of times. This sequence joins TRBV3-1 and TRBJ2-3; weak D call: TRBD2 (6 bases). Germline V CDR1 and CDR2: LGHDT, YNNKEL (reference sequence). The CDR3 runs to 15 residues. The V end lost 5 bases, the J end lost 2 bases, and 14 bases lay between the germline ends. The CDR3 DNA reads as TGTGCCAGCAGCTCCCGGACTACCCCCACAGATACGCAGTATTTT. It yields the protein CASSSRTTPTDTQYF.

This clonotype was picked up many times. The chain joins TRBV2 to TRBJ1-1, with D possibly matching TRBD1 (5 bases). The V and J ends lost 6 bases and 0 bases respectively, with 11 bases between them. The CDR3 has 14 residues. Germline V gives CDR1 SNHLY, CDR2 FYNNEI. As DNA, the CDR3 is TGTGCCAGCAGGCACACACAGGTGAACACTGAAGCTTTCTTT. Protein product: CASRHTQVNTEAFF. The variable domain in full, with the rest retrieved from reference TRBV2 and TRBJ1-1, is EPEVTQTPSHQVTQMGQEVILRCVPISNHLYFYWYRQILGQKVEFLVSFYNNEISEKSEIFDDQFSVERPDGSNFTLKIRSTKLEDSAMYFCASRHTQVNTEAFFGQGTRLTVV.

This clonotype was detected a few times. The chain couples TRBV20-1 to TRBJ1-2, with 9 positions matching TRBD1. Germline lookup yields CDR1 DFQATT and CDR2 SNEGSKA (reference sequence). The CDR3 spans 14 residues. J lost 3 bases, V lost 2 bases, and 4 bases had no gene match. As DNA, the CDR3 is TGCAGTGCTAGACTGACAGGGGGGGACTATGGCTACACCTTC. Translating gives CSARLTGGDYGYTF.

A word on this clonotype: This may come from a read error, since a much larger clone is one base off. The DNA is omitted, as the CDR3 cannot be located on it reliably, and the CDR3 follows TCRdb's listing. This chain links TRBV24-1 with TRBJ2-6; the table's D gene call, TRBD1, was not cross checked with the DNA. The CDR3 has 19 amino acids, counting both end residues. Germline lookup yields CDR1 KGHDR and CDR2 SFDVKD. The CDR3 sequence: CATSGGVGQGSSGANVLPF.

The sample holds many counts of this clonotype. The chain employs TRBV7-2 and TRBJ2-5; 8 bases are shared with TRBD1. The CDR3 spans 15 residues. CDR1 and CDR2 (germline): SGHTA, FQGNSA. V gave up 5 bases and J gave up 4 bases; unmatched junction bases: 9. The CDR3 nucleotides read TGTGCCAGCAGCCCCTCGGGACAGGTTCTAGAGACCCAGTACTTC. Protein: CASSPSGQVLETQYF.

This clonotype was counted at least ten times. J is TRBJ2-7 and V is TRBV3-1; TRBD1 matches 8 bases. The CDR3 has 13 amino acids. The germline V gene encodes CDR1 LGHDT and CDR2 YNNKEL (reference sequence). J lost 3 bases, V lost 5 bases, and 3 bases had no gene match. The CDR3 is CASSLTGVYEQYF. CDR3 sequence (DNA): TGTGCCAGCAGCTTGACAGGGGTCTACGAGCAGTACTTC.